Listed below are T cell receptor beta chains from one sample, sequenced in a study of monozygotic twins with inflammatory bowel disease. From the 5' RACE reads, TCRdb lists one entry per CDR3 protein and no DNA. The sample table sets out around 380,000 distinct CDR3 sequences. The sequenced sample was blood. These receptors all stem from a human donor with ulcerative colitis or Crohn's disease, or a healthy co-twin of an affected twin (not recorded which). Each CDR3 is given with its conserved first and last residue.

CDR3: CASSPGQVDGNTIYF; V: TRBV7-9; J: TRBJ1-3
CDR3: CASSLGSGQVQPQHF; V: TRBV7-2; J: TRBJ1-5
CDR3: CASSAGAGLTYEQYF; V: TRBV27; J: TRBJ2-7
CDR3: CASSRTGTSTEAFF; V: TRBV7-9; J: TRBJ1-1
CDR3: CASSLVGSTGELFF; V: TRBV12-3/TRBV12-4; J: TRBJ2-2
CDR3: CASSQDWFGKYGEQFF; V: TRBV4-1; J: TRBJ2-1
CDR3: CSARTQGGYGYTF; V: TRBV20-1; J: TRBJ1-2
CDR3: CASSPIAGHPGEPQHF; V: TRBV12-3/TRBV12-4; J: TRBJ1-5
CDR3: CASSQLNNQPQHF; V: TRBV3-1; J: TRBJ1-5
CDR3: CASSRTTYEQYF; V: TRBV7-2; J: TRBJ2-7
CDR3: CASSQVYRTSGRYEQYF; V: TRBV3-1; J: TRBJ2-7
CDR3: CATIPRGRVTDTQYF; V: TRBV2; J: TRBJ2-3
CDR3: CASSLPPRRGVTYEQYF; V: TRBV28; J: TRBJ2-7
CDR3: CASSASTGRLTEQFF; V: TRBV5-4; J: TRBJ2-1
CDR3: CAISEGASGGYNEQFF; V: TRBV10-3; J: TRBJ2-1
CDR3: CASSQTLAGEQFF; V: TRBV4-1; J: TRBJ2-1
CDR3: CASSPGTGRYGYTF; V: TRBV28; J: TRBJ1-2
CDR3: CASTRRGVDEQFF; V: TRBV6-7; J: TRBJ2-1
CDR3: CASRAGLHDNEQFF; V: TRBV6-6; J: TRBJ2-1
CDR3: CASSLGRTWKDYNEQFF; V: TRBV28; J: TRBJ2-1
CDR3: CASSLAGLVNEQFF; V: TRBV13; J: TRBJ2-1
CDR3: CSVEDRGTGTYGYTF; V: TRBV29-1; J: TRBJ1-2
CDR3: CASSQGITQLSAEAFF; V: TRBV3-1; J: TRBJ1-1
CDR3: CASSITDRSNQPQHF; V: TRBV19; J: TRBJ1-5
CDR3: CSAIREGGGAYNEQFF; V: TRBV20-1; J: TRBJ2-1
CDR3: CSADSGPDTQYF; V: TRBV20-1; J: TRBJ2-3
CDR3: CASRHRVDTGELFF; V: TRBV5-1; J: TRBJ2-2
CDR3: CASSLASAAYNEQFF; V: TRBV6-2/TRBV6-3; J: TRBJ2-1
CDR3: CASSQYLREGETQYF; V: TRBV4-1; J: TRBJ2-5
CDR3: CSVGSRLTNYGYTF; V: TRBV29-1; J: TRBJ1-2
CDR3: CASSLLGGSLNNEQFF; V: TRBV7-2; J: TRBJ2-1
CDR3: CASSPTGERTEAFF; V: TRBV12-3/TRBV12-4; J: TRBJ1-1